The 2 T cell receptor beta chains given below trace back to one sample, sequenced in a study of identical twins. TCRdb processed the 5' RACE reads anew with MiXCR; each CDR3 protein has one entry. This sample has hundreds of thousands of distinct CDR3 sequences; 20% to 25% occur once, and the top ten carry more than 0.4%. This same sample was also taken into another study, of yellow fever vaccine responses in identical twins.

Material for sequencing was CD4+ T cells sorted from blood. The source is a woman aged 18-35 years in good health.

The V gene is TRBV12-3 or TRBV12-4, the J gene TRBJ1-1; D is undetermined. The CDR3 runs 14 residues. V lost 5 bases, J lost 2 bases, and 12 bases lay in between. In nucleotides, the CDR3 is TGTGCCAGCAGTCGCATAACACAAAACACTGAAGCTTTCTTT. It translates to CASSRITQNTEAFF.

This clonotype was picked up a small number of times. V is TRBV5-5 and J is TRBJ2-3, with 12 bases fitting TRBD1. After removal of 4 bases from V and 4 bases from J, the junction contained 7 bases not matched to a gene. The CDR3 spans 16 residues. The germline gives CDR1 SGHKS, CDR2 YYEKEE (reference sequence). The CDR3 loop is CASSRSGTGGSDTQYF. The CDR3 coding sequence is TGTGCCAGCAGCAGATCCGGGACAGGGGGCTCAGATACGCAGTATTTT.